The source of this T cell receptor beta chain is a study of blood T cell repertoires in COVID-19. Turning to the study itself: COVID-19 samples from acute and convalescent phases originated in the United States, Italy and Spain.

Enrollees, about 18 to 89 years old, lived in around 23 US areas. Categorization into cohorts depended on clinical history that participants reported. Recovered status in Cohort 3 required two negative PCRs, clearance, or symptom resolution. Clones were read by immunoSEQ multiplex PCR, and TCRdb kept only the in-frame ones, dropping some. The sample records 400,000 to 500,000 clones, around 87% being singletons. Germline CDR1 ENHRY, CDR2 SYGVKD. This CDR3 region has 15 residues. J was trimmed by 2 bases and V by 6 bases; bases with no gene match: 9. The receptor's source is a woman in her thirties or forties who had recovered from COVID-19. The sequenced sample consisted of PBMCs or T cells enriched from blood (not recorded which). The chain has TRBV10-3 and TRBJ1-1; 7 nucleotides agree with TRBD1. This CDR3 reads CAISDLNRGNTEAFF. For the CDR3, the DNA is TGTGCCATCAGCGACCTCAACAGGGGCAACACTGAAGCTTTCTTT.